This is a list of T cell receptor beta chains from one sample in a study of T cell repertoires in cytomegalovirus infection. TCRdb re-called the reads through MiXCR, storing one row per CDR3 protein. The sample records fewer than 350,000 distinct CDR3 sequences, roughly 15% being singletons. Sequencing was done on a sample of PBMCs. The receptors were sampled from a human donor in good health (CMV status not recorded). Some clones in this sample may be carry-over from other donors' samples. Each CDR3 is given with its conserved first and last residue. A D gene is named only where the DNA matches it firmly. For some rows the clone size is stated as once, few or many, or as a class when expanded; others skip it.

size: -; D: -; J: TRBJ1-2; V: TRBV3-1; DNA: TGTGCCAGCAGCCAAGTAGGGAGACAGGTATTAAGGAACTATGGCTACACCTTC; CDR3: CASSQVGRQVLRNYGYTF
size: many; D: -; J: TRBJ2-5; V: TRBV12-3/TRBV12-4; DNA: TGTGCCAGCAGTTTAGACCTTCAGGGGGGGGGCCCGATCGAGACCCAGTACTTC; CDR3: CASSLDLQGGGPIETQYF
size: -; D: TRBD1; J: TRBJ2-7; V: TRBV4-1; DNA: TGCGCCAGCAGCCAAGTCGGGGACAGCACCTACGAGCAGTACTTC; CDR3: CASSQVGDSTYEQYF
size: -; D: -; J: TRBJ2-2; V: TRBV15; DNA: TGTGCCACAGGGACCGGGGAGCTGTTTTTT; CDR3: CATGTGELFF
size: few; D: -; J: TRBJ1-4; V: TRBV6-6; DNA: TGTGCCAGCAGTTACTCCGGGGCAGGGCGAGAAAAACTGTTTTTT; CDR3: CASSYSGAGREKLFF
size: -; D: TRBD1; J: TRBJ1-4; V: TRBV20-1; DNA: TGCAGTGCTAGAGATGGGACAGGGGGGAATGAAAAACTGTTTTTT; CDR3: CSARDGTGGNEKLFF
size: few; D: TRBD2; J: TRBJ2-5; V: TRBV28; DNA: TGTGCCAGCAGTGAAGCGGGGATCCTGCAAGAGACCCAGTACTTC; CDR3: CASSEAGILQETQYF
size: -; D: TRBD1; J: TRBJ2-1; V: TRBV5-1; DNA: TGCGCCAGCAGCATAGGGACAGGGGGAGCGGGAGGCAATGAGCAGTTCTTC; CDR3: CASSIGTGGAGGNEQFF
size: -; D: -; J: TRBJ2-5; V: TRBV10-3; DNA: TGTGCCATCAGGGCACAGGGGGGGGAGGCCCAGTACTTC; CDR3: CAIRAQGGEAQYF
size: -; D: -; J: TRBJ2-6; V: TRBV19; DNA: TGTGCCAGTACCCTTGACAGCCCGGGGAGCTCTGGGGCCAACGTCCTGACTTTC; CDR3: CASTLDSPGSSGANVLTF
size: -; D: -; J: TRBJ1-2; V: TRBV2; DNA: TGTGCCAGCAGTGAGTGGACACCAACTGACTATGGCTACACCTTC; CDR3: CASSEWTPTDYGYTF
size: -; D: -; J: TRBJ1-2; V: TRBV12-3/TRBV12-4; DNA: TGTGCCAGCAGTTTGGGGTACTATGGCTACACCTTC; CDR3: CASSLGYYGYTF
size: -; D: TRBD1; J: TRBJ1-6; V: TRBV19; DNA: TGTGCCAGTAGTCCCTTGGACAGGGAGAATTCACCCCTCCACTTT; CDR3: CASSPLDRENSPLHF
size: few; D: TRBD1; J: TRBJ1-6; V: TRBV18; DNA: TGTGCCAGCTCACTTTGGACAGGGGGCTATAATTCACCCCTCCACTTT; CDR3: CASSLWTGGYNSPLHF
size: few; D: TRBD1; J: TRBJ1-6; V: TRBV28; DNA: TGTGCCAGCAGTTTAACAGGGGTATGGTCACCCCTCCACTTT; CDR3: CASSLTGVWSPLHF
size: many; D: TRBD1; J: TRBJ2-1; V: TRBV7-2; DNA: TGTGCCAGCAGCCGATCGGGAAGACAGGGGGTAGGTTTGGATGAGCAGTTCTTC; CDR3: CASSRSGRQGVGLDEQFF
size: many; D: -; J: TRBJ1-1; V: TRBV28; DNA: TGTGCCAGTTCTACCCATTCGAACACTGAAGCTTTCTTT; CDR3: CASSTHSNTEAFF
size: -; D: TRBD1; J: TRBJ1-5; V: TRBV5-1; DNA: TGCGCCAGCAGCTCAGGGACAGGGCAACAGCCCCAGCATTTT; CDR3: CASSSGTGQQPQHF
size: few; D: TRBD1; J: TRBJ1-4; V: TRBV2; DNA: TGTGCCAGCACCCTGACAGGGTTCGAAAAACTGTTTTTT; CDR3: CASTLTGFEKLFF
size: -; D: -; J: TRBJ2-7; V: TRBV19; DNA: TGTGCCAGTAGTATCGGTCAGGTATGGAGCTCCTACGAGCAGTACTTC; CDR3: CASSIGQVWSSYEQYF
size: many; D: -; J: TRBJ1-5; V: TRBV20-1; DNA: TGCAGTGCTATCGGGACAAAGGATCAGCCCCAGCATTTT; CDR3: CSAIGTKDQPQHF
size: few; D: -; J: TRBJ1-1; V: TRBV5-4; DNA: TGTGCCAGCAGCTTCCAGTACACTGAAGCTTTCTTT; CDR3: CASSFQYTEAFF
size: -; D: TRBD1; J: TRBJ1-2; V: TRBV10-3; DNA: TGTGCCAGTGGACAGGGTTCCTATGGCTACACCTTC; CDR3: CASGQGSYGYTF
size: -; D: TRBD2; J: TRBJ2-1; V: TRBV7-9; DNA: TGTGCCAGCCAACTAGCGGGGGCGCAAAATGAGCAGTTCTTC; CDR3: CASQLAGAQNEQFF
size: many; D: TRBD1; J: TRBJ1-6; V: TRBV4-1; DNA: TGCGCCAGCAGCCAAACCCCGGGACAGGGGAGCTCCTATAATTCACCCCTCCACTTT; CDR3: CASSQTPGQGSSYNSPLHF
size: few; D: TRBD1; J: TRBJ1-3; V: TRBV7-2; DNA: TGTGCCAGCAGCATACAGGGGACTGGAAACACCATATATTTT; CDR3: CASSIQGTGNTIYF
size: many; D: -; J: TRBJ1-1; V: TRBV28; DNA: TGTGCCAGCAGCGTCTTGACAGGCGCGAACACTGAAGCTTTCTTT; CDR3: CASSVLTGANTEAFF
size: few; D: TRBD1; J: TRBJ2-1; V: TRBV5-1; DNA: TGCGCCAGCAGCAGGACAGGGGAGGACAATGAGCAGTTCTTC; CDR3: CASSRTGEDNEQFF
size: many; D: -; J: TRBJ1-6; V: TRBV12-5; DNA: TGTGCTAGTGGTTTACCTGCGGAACAATCTCTAGGGAATTCACCCCTCCACTTT; CDR3: CASGLPAEQSLGNSPLHF
size: many; D: TRBD1; J: TRBJ2-1; V: TRBV6-1; DNA: TGTGCCAGCAGAGGGGGGGTACGGGACAGGGGACCGAGCTCCTACAATGAGCAGTTCTTC; CDR3: CASRGGVRDRGPSSYNEQFF
size: many; D: -; J: TRBJ1-2; V: TRBV28; DNA: TGTGCCAGCCGGTCGTCTAAGACTAGTGGCTATGGCTACACCTTC; CDR3: CASRSSKTSGYGYTF
size: many; D: -; J: TRBJ2-3; V: TRBV7-2; DNA: TGTGCCAGCAGCTTCACCGTCGGGGGCACAGATACGCAGTATTTT; CDR3: CASSFTVGGTDTQYF
size: many; D: -; J: TRBJ2-3; V: TRBV7-2; DNA: TGTGCCAGCAGCTTAGTATGGGGGGGCACAGATACGCAGTATTTT; CDR3: CASSLVWGGTDTQYF
size: -; D: -; J: TRBJ2-7; V: TRBV11-2; DNA: TGTGCCAGCAGCCGCCTATTTGCGGGGATCTCCTACGAGCAGTACTTC; CDR3: CASSRLFAGISYEQYF
size: few; D: TRBD1; J: TRBJ2-3; V: TRBV5-6; DNA: TGTGCCAGCAGCGTAACAGGGGCAGATACGCAGTATTTT; CDR3: CASSVTGADTQYF
size: few; D: -; J: TRBJ2-3; V: TRBV6-1; DNA: TGTGCCAGCACGAGGGGGGGGTCATCAGATACGCAGTATTTT; CDR3: CASTRGGSSDTQYF
size: -; D: -; J: TRBJ2-6; V: TRBV29-1; DNA: TGCAGCGCGGCACTAGGGGGGGCCAACGTCCTGACTTTC; CDR3: CSAALGGANVLTF
size: few; D: TRBD2; J: TRBJ2-5; V: TRBV24-1; DNA: TGTGCCACCAGTGACCAGCGGGACTCATTGTACTTC; CDR3: CATSDQRDSLYF
size: many; D: TRBD2; J: TRBJ2-1; V: TRBV20-1; DNA: TGCAGTGCTAACGGGGGGGGTTACAATGAGCAGTTCTTC; CDR3: CSANGGGYNEQFF
size: -; D: -; J: TRBJ2-7; V: TRBV15; DNA: TGTGCCACCAGCAGAGATCGGGGCAGGTTTGAAACCTACGAGCAGTACTTC; CDR3: CATSRDRGRFETYEQYF
size: -; D: -; J: TRBJ2-7; V: TRBV28; DNA: TGTGCCAGCAGTTTAAGGAACAGACTTAGACTCTCCTACGAGCAGTACTTC; CDR3: CASSLRNRLRLSYEQYF
size: many; D: -; J: TRBJ1-1; V: TRBV12-3/TRBV12-4; DNA: TGTGCCATCAAGGACAGTTTGAACACTGAAGCTTTCTTT; CDR3: CAIKDSLNTEAFF
size: -; D: -; J: TRBJ2-6; V: TRBV6-1; DNA: TGTGCCAGCCTAAGACTTGGGGCCAACGTCCTGACTTTC; CDR3: CASLRLGANVLTF
size: many; D: TRBD1; J: TRBJ2-2; V: TRBV19; DNA: TGTGCCAGTACCGATGACAGGGCGAGGGCCGGGGAGCTGTTTTTT; CDR3: CASTDDRARAGELFF
size: few; D: -; J: TRBJ2-5; V: TRBV7-9; DNA: TGTGCCAGCAGGTCTTCAGTTAAGGGGACCCAGTACTTC; CDR3: CASRSSVKGTQYF
size: -; D: TRBD2; J: TRBJ2-1; V: TRBV20-1; DNA: TGCAGTGCTAGAGCCGCTAGCGGGGTCGGCAATGAGCAGTTCTTC; CDR3: CSARAASGVGNEQFF
size: many; D: -; J: TRBJ2-5; V: TRBV7-6; DNA: TGTGCCAGCAGCTTTTCGGACCAAGAGACCCAGTACTTC; CDR3: CASSFSDQETQYF
size: many; D: -; J: TRBJ1-3; V: TRBV7-2; DNA: TGTGCCAGCAGTCCCTCCCCCAGGGGCTCTGGAAACACCATATATTTT; CDR3: CASSPSPRGSGNTIYF
size: -; D: -; J: TRBJ1-5; V: TRBV2; DNA: TGTGCCAGCAGTGAATTTCGGGGGCCCCAGCATTTT; CDR3: CASSEFRGPQHF
size: -; D: TRBD1; J: TRBJ2-7; V: TRBV7-9; DNA: TGTGCCAGCAGCTCAGGGGGCGCCTCCTACGAGCAGTACTTC; CDR3: CASSSGGASYEQYF
size: few; D: TRBD2; J: TRBJ2-5; V: TRBV24-1; DNA: TGTGCCACCAGTGACCTCTCGGGGGGGAACCAAGAGACCCAGTACTTC; CDR3: CATSDLSGGNQETQYF
size: many; D: -; J: TRBJ1-1; V: TRBV7-9; DNA: TGTGCCAGCAGCTTGTTGAGGGGGTATAACACTGAAGCTTTCTTT; CDR3: CASSLLRGYNTEAFF
size: many; D: -; J: TRBJ1-2; V: TRBV7-9; DNA: TGTGCCAGCAGCCCGCCAATAGGGTATGGCTACACCTTC; CDR3: CASSPPIGYGYTF
size: many; D: TRBD1; J: TRBJ2-5; V: TRBV5-5; DNA: TGTGCCAGCAGCCTCAACGGACAGGGGGCGCAAGAGACCCAGTACTTC; CDR3: CASSLNGQGAQETQYF
size: -; D: TRBD1; J: TRBJ2-2; V: TRBV7-2; DNA: TGTGCCAGCAGCTTAGAAAGACAGGGGGCGCACACCGGGGAGCTGTTTTTT; CDR3: CASSLERQGAHTGELFF